The following is a TCR beta chain sequence with its context. No antigen is known for it. The input lacks base qualities; no much larger clone sits a single base away. CDR1 and CDR2 are drawn from the germline V gene: ENHRY, SYGVKD. The CDR3 contains 13 residues, cysteine and phenylalanine counted. The only DNA kept is the CDR3, 39 bases in frame from the first base. The V end gives up 6 bases and the J end 6 bases, leaving 6 bases in the junction not matched to a gene. These data come from a study of blood T cell repertoires in COVID-19 (dated by TCRdb to 2018 to 2020). Looking at the study overall: Samples covering the acute and convalescent phases of COVID-19 were provided by collaborators in the United States, Italy and Spain. The prospective study material was composed of cDNA or gDNA derived from T cells, B-cell-depleted T cells, or PBMCs. The dataset comprised deeply sampled blood TCRbeta repertoires from subjects exposed to, actively infected with, or recovered from COVID-19. The repertoires were released in a freely available public database intended as a resource for research on the immune response to SARS-CoV-2. The samples were drawn from two sources: the first 160 participants of the ongoing ImmuneRACE study, and 1,254 subjects contributed by 6 global collaborators. Nearly every sample came with metadata listing a de-identified subject ID, COVID-19 status, age in years and sex. Where available, HLA class I and class II types were obtained from metadata supplied by the sample provider rather than from assay-based typing.

What the study reported, not specific to this receptor: The quantity of clinical and demographic metadata differed by source and by participant and was supplied without curation.

TCRbeta CDR3 regions were amplified from genomic DNA using the immunoSEQ Assay, a bias-controlled multiplex PCR. On the study's bioinformatics: The number of nucleated cells in each sample was estimated by amplification of reference gene primers within the assay. To quantify the absolute abundance of each unique TCRbeta CDR3 rearrangement, sequence reads were collapsed and filtered. For each sample, productive Simpson clonality was calculated as the square root of Simpson's diversity index over productive rearrangements. The table was pulled from immuneACCESS by TCRdb, which kept in-frame rearrangements only. Such tables lose some clones; where checked, under half of the loss comes from unresolved V genes, and the rest has no known cause. That table furnishes V, J and clone size, whereas the DNA furnished D and trimming. The sample table records 15,000 to 17,000 clones; about 88% of these occur just once. The ten top clones hold around 49% of the sample.

Each collaborating institution followed its own protocols to collect whole blood in K2EDTA tubes. Collaborator samples were shipped for TCRbeta analysis as frozen whole blood, isolated PBMCs, or DNA extracted from either sample type. The TCR sequence derives from a man between 60 and 70 years old with acute or convalescent COVID-19. The receptor chain draws on TRBV10-3 and TRBJ2-7; 9 central nucleotides agree with TRBD1. The sample comprised peripheral blood. Here is the DNA: TGTGCCATCAGCGGGGACAGGGTGGGCGAGCAGTACTTC. The translation is CAISGDRVGEQYF.